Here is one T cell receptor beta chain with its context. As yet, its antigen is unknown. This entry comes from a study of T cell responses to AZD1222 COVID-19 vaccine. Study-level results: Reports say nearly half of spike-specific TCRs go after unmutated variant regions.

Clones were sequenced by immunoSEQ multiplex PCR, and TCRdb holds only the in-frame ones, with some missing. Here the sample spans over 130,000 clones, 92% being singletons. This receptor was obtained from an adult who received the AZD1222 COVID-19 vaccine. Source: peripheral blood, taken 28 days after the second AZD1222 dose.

The chain's CDR3 is CASSPGPRGGYGYTF. DNA of the CDR3: TGTGCCAGCAGCCCTGGGCCTCGGGGGGGCTATGGCTACACCTTC. The V gene is TRBV28, the J gene TRBJ1-2, with D maybe TRBD1 (5 bases). The CDR3 is 15 amino acids. V gave up 6 bases and J gave up 4 bases, with 18 bases separating them. Germline V gene lookup returns CDR1 MDHEN and CDR2 SYDVKM.